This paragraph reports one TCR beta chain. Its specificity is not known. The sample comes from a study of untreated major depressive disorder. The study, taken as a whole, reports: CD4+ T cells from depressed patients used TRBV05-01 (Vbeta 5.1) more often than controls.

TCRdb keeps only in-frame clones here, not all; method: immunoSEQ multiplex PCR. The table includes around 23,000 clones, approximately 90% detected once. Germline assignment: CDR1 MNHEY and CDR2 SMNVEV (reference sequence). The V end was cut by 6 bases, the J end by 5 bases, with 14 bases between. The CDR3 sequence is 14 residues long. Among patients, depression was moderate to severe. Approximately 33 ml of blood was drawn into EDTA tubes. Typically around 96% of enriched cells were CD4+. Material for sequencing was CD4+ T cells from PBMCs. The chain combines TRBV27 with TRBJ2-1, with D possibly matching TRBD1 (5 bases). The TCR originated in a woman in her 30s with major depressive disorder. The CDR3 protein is CASRLSRVHNEQFF. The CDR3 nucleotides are TGTGCCAGCAGACTGTCCAGGGTCCACAATGAGCAGTTCTTC.